A selection of T cell receptor beta chains follows, all from one sample in a study of long-term antiretroviral therapy in people with HIV. Here immunoSEQ multiplex PCR was the method, and the copy in TCRdb shows in-frame clones only, minus some. The data hold around 21,000 clones, with more than 75% observed a single time. Material: unsorted PBMCs, obtained 0.2 years before starting antiretroviral therapy. The receptors were gathered from a man aged 18 to 30 with HIV. CDR3s include the opening cysteine and the closing phenylalanine or tryptophan. The D gene is left open where the match is weak. Not all rows give a size; the values are once, few, many and, for expanded clones, a class.

>TRBD2|TRBJ2-7|TRBV4-2|few
CASSQVGLAGAYEQYF
TGTGCCAGCAGCCAAGTAGGGCTAGCGGGGGCCTACGAGCAGTACTTC
>-|TRBJ2-3|TRBV14|-
CASSQAAFGPDTQYF
TGTGCCAGCAGCCAAGCCGCGTTCGGCCCAGATACGCAGTATTTT
>-|TRBJ2-1|TRBV6-1|-
CASSGDPWGEQFF
TGTGCCAGCAGCGGGGACCCTTGGGGTGAGCAGTTCTTC
>-|TRBJ1-5|TRBV7-8|-
CASSWAWGQPQHF
TGTGCCAGCAGCTGGGCTTGGGGTCAGCCCCAGCATTTT
>TRBD2|TRBJ2-1|TRBV5-4|-
CASSLDSGSRNEQFF
TGTGCCAGCAGCTTGGATAGCGGGAGTAGGAATGAGCAGTTCTTC
>-|TRBJ1-4|TRBV11-2|-
CASSSRGVPGEKLFF
TGTGCCAGCAGCTCCCGGGGAGTGCCTGGGGAAAAACTGTTTTTT
>-|TRBJ2-5|TRBV18|-
CASSPGEETQYF
TGTGCCAGCTCACCCGGAGAAGAGACCCAGTACTTC
>-|TRBJ2-2|TRBV30|-
CAWRFEALGTGELFF
TGTGCCTGGAGATTCGAGGCCTTGGGCACCGGGGAGCTGTTTTTT
>TRBD2|TRBJ2-5|TRBV2|-
CASSEGGGAGETQYF
TGTGCCAGCAGTGAAGGCGGGGGGGCTGGGGAGACCCAGTACTTC
>-|TRBJ1-1|TRBV7-2|-
CASSLAAGVNTEAFF
TGTGCCAGCAGCTTAGCGGCAGGGGTGAACACTGAAGCTTTCTTT
>-|TRBJ2-5|TRBV27|-
CASSLIRGGRETQYF
TGTGCCAGCAGTTTAATTAGAGGGGGGCGTGAGACCCAGTACTTC
>-|TRBJ1-2|TRBV7-2|-
CASSLRTVHYTF
TGTGCCAGCAGCTTAAGGACAGTGCACTACACCTTC
>TRBD1|TRBJ1-2|TRBV29-1|-
CSVSPGQGKNGYTF
TGCAGCGTCAGTCCGGGACAGGGTAAAAATGGCTACACCTTC
>-|TRBJ2-1|TRBV2|-
CASSEQGLNEQFF
TGTGCCAGCAGTGAACAGGGTCTAAATGAGCAGTTCTTC
>-|TRBJ2-3|TRBV7-8|-
CASSLATTDTQYF
TGTGCCAGCAGCTTAGCAACTACAGATACGCAGTATTTT
>TRBD2|TRBJ2-5|TRBV7-9|-
CASSSPAGRGETQYF
TGTGCCAGCAGCTCCCCAGCGGGACGGGGAGAGACCCAGTACTTC
>-|TRBJ2-3|TRBV10-3|once
CAISAGGGRGTDTQYF
TGTGCCATCAGTGCTGGGGGGGGCAGGGGCACAGATACGCAGTATTTT
>-|TRBJ2-3|TRBV5-6|-
CASSKEAGFGDTQYF
TGTGCCAGCAGCAAGGAGGCGGGTTTTGGGGATACGCAGTATTTT
>TRBD2|TRBJ2-3|TRBV9|once
CASSGQLAGVTDTQYF
TGTGCCAGCAGCGGACAACTAGCGGGAGTTACAGATACGCAGTATTTT
>TRBD1|TRBJ1-6|TRBV5-4|-
CASSLDRDSPLHF
TGTGCCAGCAGCCTGGACAGGGATTCACCCCTCCACTTT
>-|TRBJ2-7|TRBV2|-
CASSDGGTGTLSYEQYF
TGTGCCAGCAGTGACGGGGGAACCGGGACGTTATCCTACGAGCAGTACTTC
>-|TRBJ1-2|TRBV29-1|-
CSVRPIMDSYGYTF
TGCAGCGTCAGACCGATAATGGACTCCTATGGCTACACCTTC
>-|TRBJ2-7|TRBV5-6|-
CASSSLGGQQYF
TGTGCCAGCAGCTCACTAGGCGGACAGCAGTACTTC
>-|TRBJ1-5|TRBV15|once
CATSRARLNQPQHF
TGTGCCACCAGCAGAGCACGGCTCAATCAGCCCCAGCATTTT
>-|TRBJ2-5|TRBV19|few
CASSQGPQETQYF
TGTGCCAGTAGTCAGGGCCCCCAAGAGACCCAGTACTTC
>TRBD2|TRBJ2-3|TRBV19|-
CASSIVGLAGVGDTQYF
TGTGCCAGTAGTATAGTCGGACTAGCGGGAGTAGGAGATACGCAGTATTTT
>TRBD1|TRBJ2-3|TRBV28|-
CASSFPRQGATDTQYF
TGTGCCAGCAGTTTTCCGAGACAGGGGGCCACAGATACGCAGTATTTT
>-|TRBJ2-7|TRBV5-1|large
CASSLRVGFSYEQYF
TGCGCCAGCAGCTTGAGGGTGGGGTTCTCCTACGAGCAGTACTTC
>TRBD2|TRBJ2-3|TRBV9|-
CASSTDPAGGRGDTQYF
TGTGCCAGCAGCACGGACCCAGCGGGAGGAAGGGGGGATACGCAGTATTTT
>-|TRBJ2-2|TRBV5-1|-
CASSLRGRPNTGELFF
TGCGCCAGCAGCTTGCGGGGCCGTCCGAACACCGGGGAGCTGTTTTTT
>TRBD2|TRBJ2-1|TRBV30|-
CAWGGLADSYNEQFF
TGTGCCTGGGGAGGACTAGCGGACTCCTACAATGAGCAGTTCTTC
>-|TRBJ2-5|TRBV7-9|-
CASSLGTEETQYF
TGTGCCAGCAGCTTAGGGACAGAAGAGACCCAGTACTTC
>TRBD2|TRBJ2-7|TRBV5-1|-
CASSFGLAGRSSYEQYF
TGCGCCAGCAGCTTCGGACTAGCGGGCCGCAGCTCCTACGAGCAGTACTTC
>TRBD2|TRBJ2-5|TRBV4-1|-
CASSLTTSSETQYF
TGCGCCAGCAGCCTAACGACTAGCTCAGAGACCCAGTACTTC
>-|TRBJ2-2|TRBV7-3|once
CASSRAPNTGELFF
TGTGCCAGCAGCCGCGCCCCTAACACCGGGGAGCTGTTTTTT
>TRBD1|TRBJ1-6|TRBV9|-
CASSVAGGPNSPLHF
TGTGCCAGCAGCGTTGCAGGGGGCCCTAATTCACCCCTCCACTTT
>-|TRBJ2-1|TRBV21-1|-
CASSKYTSGSRYEQFF
TGTGCCAGCAGCAAGTATACTAGCGGGAGTAGGTATGAGCAGTTCTTC
>-|TRBJ1-1|TRBV10-3|-
CAISTGPLNGRTEAFF
TGTGCCATCAGTACGGGACCCCTGAACGGGAGGACTGAAGCTTTCTTT
>TRBD2|TRBJ2-3|TRBV5-5|once
CASSFGGTDTQYF
TGTGCCAGCAGCTTCGGGGGGACAGATACGCAGTATTTT
>TRBD1|TRBJ1-5|TRBV7-2|-
CASSPDRGRQPQHF
TGTGCCAGCAGTCCGGACAGGGGGCGTCAGCCCCAGCATTTT
>-|TRBJ2-1|TRBV11-1|-
CASSLKGFNNEQFF
TGTGCCAGCAGCTTAAAGGGATTCAACAATGAGCAGTTCTTC
>TRBD1|TRBJ1-5|TRBV7-2|-
CASSLRQGNYQPQHF
TGTGCCAGCAGCTTACGACAGGGAAATTATCAGCCCCAGCATTTT
>-|TRBJ2-3|TRBV2|-
CASSQGRGSDTQYF
TGTGCCAGCAGCCAGGGAAGGGGATCAGATACGCAGTATTTT
>-|TRBJ2-5|TRBV7-8|medium-sized
CASSYYPYQETQYF
TGTGCCAGCAGCTATTATCCGTACCAAGAGACCCAGTACTTC
>-|TRBJ2-3|TRBV5-8|once
CASTGTEFF
TGTGCCAGCACAGGGACGGAATTTTTT
>TRBD1|TRBJ2-5|TRBV5-1|-
CASSFGQGMETQYF
TGCGCCAGCAGCTTCGGACAGGGCATGGAGACCCAGTACTTC
>-|TRBJ2-5|TRBV15|-
CATSRDKSLETQYF
TGTGCCACCAGCAGAGATAAAAGTTTGGAGACCCAGTACTTC
>-|TRBJ2-1|TRBV7-2|-
CASSLAQGNYNEQFF
TGTGCCAGCAGCTTAGCACAGGGAAACTACAATGAGCAGTTCTTC
>-|TRBJ2-7|TRBV6-1|-
CASSEWGESYEQYF
TGTGCCAGCAGTGAATGGGGGGAATCCTACGAGCAGTACTTC
>-|TRBJ2-7|TRBV7-2|-
CASSLEIASYEQYF
TGTGCCAGCAGCTTAGAAATAGCGTCCTACGAGCAGTACTTC
>TRBD1|TRBJ1-4|TRBV5-6|-
CASSQGQFNEKLFF
TGTGCCAGCAGCCAGGGACAGTTTAATGAAAAACTGTTTTTT
>-|TRBJ1-1|TRBV10-3|-
CAISEAMNTEAFF
TGTGCCATCAGTGAGGCTATGAACACTGAAGCTTTCTTT
>-|TRBJ2-2|TRBV9|-
CASSVPSSDSLMSIGELFF
TGTGCCAGCAGCGTGCCATCTTCGGACAGCCTAATGAGTATCGGGGAGCTGTTTTTT
>TRBD2|TRBJ2-3|TRBV29-1|-
CSVPQTYAAWRTSGGTDTQYF
TGCAGCGTGCCACAAACCTATGCAGCGTGGAGGACTAGCGGGGGTACAGATACGCAGTATTTT
>-|TRBJ2-5|TRBV2|-
CASRHEGLRETQYF
TGTGCCAGCAGACACGAGGGGCTGCGGGAGACCCAGTACTTC
>-|TRBJ1-1|TRBV30|-
CAWSNRLREAFF
TGTGCCTGGAGTAACCGTTTAAGAGAAGCTTTCTTT